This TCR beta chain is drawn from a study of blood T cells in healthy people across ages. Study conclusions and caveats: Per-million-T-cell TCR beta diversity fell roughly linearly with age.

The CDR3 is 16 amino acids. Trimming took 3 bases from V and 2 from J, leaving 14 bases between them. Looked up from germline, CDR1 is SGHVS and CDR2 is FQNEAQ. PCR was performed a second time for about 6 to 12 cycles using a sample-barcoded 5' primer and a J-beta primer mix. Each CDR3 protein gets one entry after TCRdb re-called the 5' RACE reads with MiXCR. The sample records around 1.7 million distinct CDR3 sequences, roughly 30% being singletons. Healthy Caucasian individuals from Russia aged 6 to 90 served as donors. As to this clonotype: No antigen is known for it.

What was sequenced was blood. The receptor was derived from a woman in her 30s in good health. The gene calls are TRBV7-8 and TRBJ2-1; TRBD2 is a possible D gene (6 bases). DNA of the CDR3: TGTGCCAGCAGCTTTAGCGGCCGTGCGCCCTACAATGAGCAGTTCTTC. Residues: CASSFSGRAPYNEQFF.